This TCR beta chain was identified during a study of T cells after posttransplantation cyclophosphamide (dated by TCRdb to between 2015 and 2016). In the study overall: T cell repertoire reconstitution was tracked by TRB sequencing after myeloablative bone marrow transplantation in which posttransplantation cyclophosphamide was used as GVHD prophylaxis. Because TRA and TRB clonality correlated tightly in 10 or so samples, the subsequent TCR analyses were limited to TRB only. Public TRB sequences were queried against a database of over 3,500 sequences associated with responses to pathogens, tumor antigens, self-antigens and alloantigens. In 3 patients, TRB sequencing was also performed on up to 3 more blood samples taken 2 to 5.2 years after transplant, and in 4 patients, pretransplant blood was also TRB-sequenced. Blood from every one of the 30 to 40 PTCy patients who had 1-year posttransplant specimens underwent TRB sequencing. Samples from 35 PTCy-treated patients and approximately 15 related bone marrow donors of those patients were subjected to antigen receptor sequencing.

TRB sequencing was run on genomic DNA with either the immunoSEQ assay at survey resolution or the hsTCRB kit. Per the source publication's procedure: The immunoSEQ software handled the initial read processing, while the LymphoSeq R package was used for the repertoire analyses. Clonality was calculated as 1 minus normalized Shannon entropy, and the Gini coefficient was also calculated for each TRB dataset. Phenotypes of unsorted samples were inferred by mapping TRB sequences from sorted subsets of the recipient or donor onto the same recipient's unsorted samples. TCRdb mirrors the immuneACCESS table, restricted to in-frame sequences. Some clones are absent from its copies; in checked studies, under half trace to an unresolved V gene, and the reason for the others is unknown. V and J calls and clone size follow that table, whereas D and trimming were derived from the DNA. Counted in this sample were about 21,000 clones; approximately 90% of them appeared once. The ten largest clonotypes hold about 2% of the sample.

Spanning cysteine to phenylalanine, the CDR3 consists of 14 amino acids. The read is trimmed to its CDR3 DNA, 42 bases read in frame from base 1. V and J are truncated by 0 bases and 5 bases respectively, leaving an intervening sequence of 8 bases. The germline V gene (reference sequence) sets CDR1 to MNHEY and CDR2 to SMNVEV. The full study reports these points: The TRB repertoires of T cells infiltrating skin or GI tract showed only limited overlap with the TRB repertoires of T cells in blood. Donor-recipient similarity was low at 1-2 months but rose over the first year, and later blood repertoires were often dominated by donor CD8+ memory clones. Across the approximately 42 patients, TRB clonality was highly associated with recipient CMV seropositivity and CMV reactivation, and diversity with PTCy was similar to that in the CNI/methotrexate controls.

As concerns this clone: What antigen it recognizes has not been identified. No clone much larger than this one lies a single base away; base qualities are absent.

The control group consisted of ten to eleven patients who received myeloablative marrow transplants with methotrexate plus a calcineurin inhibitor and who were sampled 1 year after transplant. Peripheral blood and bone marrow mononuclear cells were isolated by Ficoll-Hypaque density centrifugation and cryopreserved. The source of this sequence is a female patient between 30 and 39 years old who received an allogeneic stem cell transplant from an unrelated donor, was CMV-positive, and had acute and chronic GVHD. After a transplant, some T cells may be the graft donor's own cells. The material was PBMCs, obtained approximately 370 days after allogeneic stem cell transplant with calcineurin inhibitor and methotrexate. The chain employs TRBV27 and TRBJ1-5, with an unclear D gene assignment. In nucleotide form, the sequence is TGTGCCAGCAGTTTATCAGGAGCCTATCAGCCCCAGCATTTT. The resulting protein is CASSLSGAYQPQHF.